The 2 T cell receptor beta chains below were found in one sample sequenced in a study of cytomegalovirus exposure and HLA in healthy donors (dated by TCRdb to about 2017). Receptors were amplified or captured by the immunoSEQ multiplex PCR assay. A mixture of 60 forward primers for TCR Vbeta segments and 13 reverse primers for TCR Jbeta segments was used in the multiplex PCR. The source is immuneACCESS, and TCRdb retained only in-frame sequences with V and J called. Part of the clones is not carried over; for the studies checked, unresolved V genes explain less than half of this, and the remainder is unexplained. The sample table lists around 80,000 clones, around 68% of them with a count of one. The ten largest clones capture 7.5% to 9.5% of the sample. The sequencing sample was made of PBMCs. These receptors all stem from a man between 40 and 49 years old in good health and CMV-seropositive.

This clone was detected only a few times. The rearrangement uses TRBV7-9 and TRBJ2-7; no firm D call. The germline V and J ends were trimmed by 1 base and 3 bases, with 7 bases remaining between them. This CDR3 is built from 13 residues. CDR1 is SEHNR and CDR2 is FQNEAQ in the germline V gene (reference sequence). The CDR3 region has the DNA TGTGCCAGCAGCTTAGAATCGAGCTACGAGCAGTACTTC. It codes for CASSLESSYEQYF.

The chain employs TRBV27 and TRBJ2-7, with 10 bases identical to TRBD2. V lost 6 bases, J lost 3 bases, and 5 bases stayed unmatched. This CDR3 has 14 amino acids. Germline V CDR1 and CDR2: MNHEY, SMNVEV (reference sequence). CDR3 in DNA: TGTGCCAGCAGCAGCGGGGGGGGGAGCTACGAGCAGTACTTC. As protein: CASSSGGGSYEQYF.